A selection of T cell receptor beta chains follows, all from one sample in a study of Graves' ophthalmopathy and Graves' hyperthyroidism. Via MiXCR, TCRdb re-called the multiplex PCR reads, giving one row per CDR3 protein. The sample holds over 450,000 distinct CDR3 sequences; over 13% are singletons and the top ten take approximately 9.8%. The sequenced sample consisted of blood. The origin of the receptors is a woman under 40 with Graves' ophthalmopathy. CDR3s include the opening cysteine and the closing phenylalanine or tryptophan. A D gene is named only where the DNA matches it firmly. Not all rows give a size; the values are once, few, many and, for expanded clones, a class.

v_call,d_call,clone_size,j_call,cdr3_nt,cdr3_aa
TRBV6-1,TRBD1,NA,TRBJ2-5,TGTGCCAGCAGTACACAGGGGCGAGAGACCCAGTACTTC,CASSTQGRETQYF
TRBV28,NA,few,TRBJ1-1,TGTGCCAGCAGTTCCCCAGGGAATGAGGGGAACACTGAAGCTTTCTTT,CASSSPGNEGNTEAFF
TRBV4-1,TRBD1,NA,TRBJ2-5,TGCGCCAGCAGCCAGAGATTGAGGACAGGGGGGATAGGCGAGACCCAGTACTTC,CASSQRLRTGGIGETQYF
TRBV6-1,TRBD2,few,TRBJ2-5,TGTGCCAGCAGCTCAAAGCGGGGGGGCCCTAAGACCCAGTACTTC,CASSSKRGGPKTQYF
TRBV20-1,NA,many,TRBJ2-7,TGCAGTGGGACTGCAAGCTCCTACGAGCAGTACTTC,CSGTASSYEQYF
TRBV28,NA,few,TRBJ1-5,TGTGCCAGCAGTTTATTGCGGGGGGGCGGTCAGCCCCAGCATTTT,CASSLLRGGGQPQHF
TRBV6-1,NA,many,TRBJ2-6,TGTGCCAGCTCCCCAGGGGCCAACGTCCTGACTTTC,CASSPGANVLTF
TRBV10-1,TRBD1,many,TRBJ1-6,TGCGCCAGCAGCAACAGACAGGGGGCGAATTCACCCCTCCACTTT,CASSNRQGANSPLHF
TRBV10-3,NA,many,TRBJ1-6,TGTGCCATCAGTGAAACGGGGGGCGCAGGTTCACCCCTCCACTTT,CAISETGGAGSPLHF
TRBV6-9,NA,few,TRBJ1-5,TGTGCCAGCAGTAACTCCATACAGGTGGGCAATCAGCCCCAGCATTTT,CASSNSIQVGNQPQHF
TRBV29-1,NA,many,TRBJ2-7,TGCAGCGTTGAACGTCCCGGTTACGAGCAGTACTTC,CSVERPGYEQYF
TRBV25-1,NA,many,TRBJ2-5,TGTGCCAGCAGTGAGCCCGCAATTCAAGAGACCCAGTACTTC,CASSEPAIQETQYF
TRBV28,NA,many,TRBJ1-6,TGTGCCAGCAGTTTAGACCAAGTCTATAATTCACCCCTCCACTTT,CASSLDQVYNSPLHF
TRBV11-2,TRBD2,few,TRBJ2-5,TGTGCCAGCAGCTTAGTTCGGGGGGGGGCTTTAGAGACCCAGTACTTC,CASSLVRGGALETQYF
TRBV20-1,NA,few,TRBJ1-1,TGCAGTGCTAGCGGACAAATGAACACTGAAGCTTTCTTT,CSASGQMNTEAFF
TRBV20-1,TRBD2,NA,TRBJ2-5,TGCAGTGCGCCCTGGGGCGGGGGAACCCAGTACTTC,CSAPWGGGTQYF
TRBV28,TRBD1,many,TRBJ1-1,TGTGCCAGCAGTGCAGGGGGCGAGTGGATCACTGAAGCTTTCTTT,CASSAGGEWITEAFF
TRBV28,NA,many,TRBJ2-5,TGTGCCAGCAGCCACCTGGGGAGGGGGAGGCAAGAGACCCAGTACTTC,CASSHLGRGRQETQYF